The present TCR beta chain was sequenced within a study of early T cells in non-severe SARS-CoV-2 infection. The overall study: Chains stayed unpaired after sequencing of bulk RNA from unsorted whole blood.

Unique molecular identifiers tagged individual cDNA molecules. Each CDR3 protein is one row after TCRdb ran MiXCR on the 5' RACE reads. This sample carries over 35,000 distinct CDR3 sequences, 5% to 6.5% of them seen once, and the ten largest clones take around 7.7%. This clonotype was counted ten times or more. Source: whole blood, taken at baseline. This sequence originates from an adult who was a healthcare worker with PCR-confirmed SARS-CoV-2 infection or an uninfected control (not recorded which).

DNA for the CDR3: TGTGCCAGCAGTGTACAGGGAGGCCCGAACACTGAAGCTTTCTTT. As protein: CASSVQGGPNTEAFF. The gene calls are TRBV2 and TRBJ1-1, with D possibly matching TRBD1 (6 bases). The germline V and J ends were trimmed by 4 bases and 1 base, with 13 bases remaining between them. The CDR3 spans 15 residues. From germline, CDR1 is SNHLY and CDR2 FYNNEI.